The 5 T cell receptor beta chains below come from one sample, sequenced in a study of cytomegalovirus exposure and HLA in healthy donors. PCR involved 60 Vbeta and 13 Jbeta primers. Clones were sequenced by immunoSEQ multiplex PCR, and TCRdb holds only the in-frame ones, with some missing. Recorded here are more than 100,000 clones; the top ten clones represent more than 3%. The specimen was PBMCs. The receptors originated from a young man in good health and CMV-seronegative.

The chain uses TRBV2 and TRBJ1-5; TRBD1 agrees at 7 bases. The CDR3 length is 14 residues. Germline V CDR1 and CDR2: SNHLY, FYNNEI. After removal of 7 bases from V and 4 bases from J, the junction contained 7 bases not matched to a gene. The CDR3 DNA reads TGTGCCAGCATCTCAGGGGGTTTAAATCAGCCCCAGCATTTT. It codes for CASISGGLNQPQHF.

This sequence joins TRBV15 and TRBJ1-5; D possibly corresponds to TRBD1 (6 bases). CDR1 is LNHNV, CDR2 YYDKDF, per germline (reference sequence). The CDR3 covers 15 residues. Between the trimmed V and J ends, which lost 6 bases and 0 bases, there was a span of 12 bases. This chain's CDR3 is CATSSGQHSNQPQHF. CDR3 coding DNA: TGTGCCACCAGTTCAGGACAGCATAGCAATCAGCCCCAGCATTTT.

The rearrangement links TRBV7-2 to TRBJ1-3; D is uncertain. V was pared by 4 bases and J by 4 bases, with 14 bases between. CDR3 size: 15 residues. Germline CDR1 SGHTA, CDR2 FQGNSA. The CDR3 spells CASSSKPGVGNTIYF. CDR3 nucleotide sequence: TGTGCCAGCAGCTCTAAGCCCGGGGTCGGAAACACCATATATTTT.

The chain links TRBV2 to TRBJ1-6; a possible D gene is TRBD1 (5 bases). CDR3 size: 13 residues. The germline CDR1 and CDR2 sequences are SNHLY and FYNNEI. The V gene lost 8 bases and the J gene lost 1 base, with 6 bases spanning the gap. The DNA for the CDR3 is TGTGCCAGCGGGGGGTCCTATAATTCACCCCTCCACTTT. It translates to CASGGSYNSPLHF. The full variable domain, rest sourced from reference TRBV2 and TRBJ1-6, is EPEVTQTPSHQVTQMGQEVILRCVPISNHLYFYWYRQILGQKVEFLVSFYNNEISEKSEIFDDQFSVERPDGSNFTLKIRSTKLEDSAMYFCASGGSYNSPLHFGNGTRLTVT.

J is TRBJ1-6 and V is TRBV19, with a tentative D call TRBD1 (5 bases). Germline V CDR1 and CDR2: LNHDA, SQIVND (reference sequence). This CDR3 contains 15 residues. Between the trimmed V and J ends, which lost 0 bases and 11 bases, there was a span of 14 bases. The CDR3 region has the DNA TGTGCCAGTAGTATAGACTGGCAGGGTATGACACCCCTCCACTTT. Its protein is CASSIDWQGMTPLHF.